Presented here are 18 T cell receptor beta chains from one specimen sequenced in a study of blood T cell repertoires in COVID-19 (dated by TCRdb to 2020 to 2021). To prepare the library, the immunoSEQ multiplex PCR assay was applied. TCRdb obtained this table from immuneACCESS and retained in-frame rearrangements with V and J assigned. These tables miss some clones; where compared with another copy, unresolved V genes account for less than half of the shortfall, and the remainder is unexplained. Present in this sample are 150,000 to 200,000 clones, 88% of which were seen just once. The ten largest account for 6.5% to 8.5% of the sample. Input material: PBMCs or T cells enriched from blood (not recorded which). Every receptor here comes from a woman aged 50 to 60 who had recovered from COVID-19.

The V and J genes are TRBV7-3 and TRBJ1-1; 10 bases fit TRBD1. Germline loops: CDR1 SGHTA, CDR2 FQGTGA. V was pared by 3 bases and J by 3 bases, with 4 bases of the junction left unmatched. This CDR3 spans 15 amino acids. CDR3 sequence (DNA): TGTGCCAGCAGCTTGGGGACAGGGGCGGACACTGAAGCTTTCTTT. Protein product: CASSLGTGADTEAFF.

This clone was seen only once. J is TRBJ2-5 and V is TRBV12-5; TRBD2 matches 11 bases. V was clipped by 0 bases and J by 6 bases; unmatched bases: 15. CDR3 length equals 19 residues. CDR1 and CDR2 from the germline V gene are LGHNT and FRNRAP. CDR3 loop: CASGLVRKGSGGDQQTQYF. Here the CDR3 DNA reads TGTGCTAGTGGTTTGGTACGAAAAGGTAGCGGGGGGGATCAGCAGACCCAGTACTTC.

This rearrangement joins TRBV6-2 or TRBV6-3 to TRBJ1-1; D remains ambiguous. Germline V gene sequence: CDR1 MNHEY, CDR2 SVGEGT. V was pared by 4 bases and J by 4 bases, with 7 bases between. CDR3 length: 12 amino acids. CDR3 residues: CASSSWATEAFF. In nucleotides, the CDR3 is TGTGCCAGCAGTTCCTGGGCCACTGAAGCTTTCTTT.

The gene calls are TRBV29-1 and TRBJ1-1; tentative D call: TRBD1 (6 bases). Per germline, CDR1 SQVTM and CDR2 ANQGSEA. The CDR3 is made up of 12 amino acids. V dropped 7 bases and J dropped 1 base, with 10 bases sitting between them. The CDR3 DNA sequence: TGCAGCGGGAAGACAGGGAACACTGAAGCTTTCTTT. This encodes CSGKTGNTEAFF.

The CDR3 loop reads CASSLVGAGGYTF. CDR3 nucleotide sequence: TGTGCCAGCAGCTTAGTGGGGGCTGGGGGCTACACCTTC. The chain recombines TRBV11-2 with TRBJ1-2; D perhaps matches TRBD1 (6 bases). CDR1 is SGHAT, CDR2 FQNNGV, per germline. Trimming stripped 1 base from V and 8 bases from J, with 11 bases between. The CDR3 has 13 amino acids.

This clone appeared a single time. The CDR3: CASSELRRRDTEAFF. The CDR3 DNA reads TGTGCCAGCAGTGAATTGAGACGGAGAGACACTGAAGCTTTCTTT. The gene calls are TRBV6-1 and TRBJ1-1; D is uncertain. Trimming stripped 2 bases from V and 3 bases from J, with 13 bases between. The CDR3 is 15 residues long. Germline CDR1 and CDR2: MNHNS and SASEGT.

CDR3 amino acids: CASTPGLAYEQFF. As DNA, the CDR3 is TGTGCCAGCACCCCGGGACTAGCCTATGAGCAGTTCTTC. The V gene is TRBV12-3 or TRBV12-4, the J gene TRBJ2-1; the match to TRBD2 covers 9 bases. V lost 7 bases, J lost 8 bases, and 6 bases stayed unmatched. This CDR3 contains 13 residues.

J is TRBJ1-1 and V is TRBV20-1; tentatively, D is TRBD1 (5 bases). CDR3 size: 11 residues. Trimming left V 3 bases short and J 12 bases short, with 14 bases between. From germline, CDR1 is DFQATT and CDR2 SNEGSKA (reference sequence). CDR3 in amino acids: CSARGTERTFF. Here the CDR3 DNA reads TGCAGTGCTAGGGGGACTGAAAGAACTTTCTTT.

The chain couples TRBV4-3 to TRBJ1-1; unclear D gene. Trimming cost V 3 bases and J 2 bases, with 19 bases left between them. The V gene's germline CDR1 is LGHNA and CDR2 YSLEER. The CDR3 runs to 17 residues. CDR3 protein: CASSHFGAGGPNTEAFF. CDR3 nucleotide sequence: TGCGCCAGCAGCCACTTTGGTGCGGGAGGGCCCAACACTGAAGCTTTCTTT.

This clone showed up just once. The chain carries TRBV30 and TRBJ1-1; D is unresolved. CDR1 GTSNPN and CDR2 SVGIG come from the germline V gene (reference sequence). V was shortened by 1 base and J by 1 base, with 7 bases between the two germline ends. The CDR3 runs 13 residues. The CDR3 protein is CAWSGGGNTEAFF. CDR3 nucleotides: TGTGCCTGGAGTGGCGGAGGGAACACTGAAGCTTTCTTT. Together with reference TRBV30 and TRBJ1-1, the CDR3 gives the full variable domain: SQTIHQWPATLVQPVGSPLSLECTVEGTSNPNLYWYRQAAGRGLQLLFYSVGIGQISSEVPQNLSASRPQDRQFILSSKKLLLSDSGFYLCAWSGGGNTEAFFGQGTRLTVV.

The chain employs TRBV7-2 and TRBJ1-2; D may be TRBD1 (5 bases). CDR1 and CDR2 (germline): SGHTA, FQGNSA. Trimming pared 1 base from V and 3 bases from J, leaving 6 bases between. The CDR3 has 13 amino acids. CDR3 protein: CASSLGQYYGYTF. CDR3 sequence (DNA): TGTGCCAGCAGCTTAGGACAGTACTATGGCTACACCTTC.

The gene calls are TRBV27 and TRBJ1-6, with D possibly TRBD1 on 6 matching bases. Looked up from germline, CDR1 is MNHEY and CDR2 is SMNVEV (reference sequence). The V gene lost 7 bases and the J gene lost 6 bases, with 13 bases spanning the gap. The CDR3 totals 14 residues. CDR3: CASTRTVFNSPLHF. Written as DNA, the CDR3 is TGTGCCAGCACTAGGACAGTATTTAATTCACCCCTCCACTTT.

This clone has a single count. The chain joins TRBV10-3 to TRBJ2-5, with 11 positions matching TRBD2. This CDR3 spans 15 amino acids. V dropped 5 bases and J dropped 7; count of bases not matched to a gene: 9. From germline, CDR1 is ENHRY and CDR2 SYGVKD. CDR3 in amino acids: CAISTGTSGSGTQYF. The CDR3 DNA reads as TGTGCCATCAGTACCGGGACTAGCGGTAGCGGGACCCAGTACTTC.

This clone appeared many times. This chain joins TRBV4-2 and TRBJ2-3; 8 nucleotides match TRBD2. The ends lost 4 bases at V and 7 bases at J; junction bases unmatched: 19. The CDR3 has 18 residues. In germline, CDR1 is LGHNA, CDR2 YNFKEQ. CDR3 amino acids: CASSPPFIRGGRVNTQYF. CDR3 nucleotide sequence: TGTGCCAGCAGCCCCCCGTTTATTCGGGGGGGTCGGGTGAATACGCAGTATTTT.

This chain links TRBV24-1 with TRBJ2-7, with 11 positions matching TRBD1. The CDR3 has 18 amino acids. Per germline, CDR1 KGHDR and CDR2 SFDVKD. Trimming removed 3 bases from V and 3 bases from J; junction bases left unmatched: 12. The CDR3 bases are TGTGCCACCAGTGATGGGGACAGGGGGAAGTCTAAAGACTACGAGCAGTACTTC. It is translated as CATSDGDRGKSKDYEQYF.

The genes are TRBV7-2 and TRBJ2-7; 7 nucleotides agree with TRBD2. This CDR3 has 15 residues. J lost 2 bases, V lost 1 base, and 5 bases had no gene match. In germline, CDR1 is SGHTA, CDR2 FQGNSA. CDR3 coding DNA: TGTGCCAGCAGCTTAGGGACTAGGGGAACCTACGAGCAGTACTTC. This codes for CASSLGTRGTYEQYF.

For this clone: Other nucleotide sequences from this sample produce the same CDR3. This chain joins TRBV5-1 and TRBJ2-1, with 10 bases that match TRBD2. Germline trimming cut 0 bases from V and 0 bases from J; bases unmatched to any gene: 3. Germline V gene sequence: CDR1 SGHRS, CDR2 YFSETQ. The CDR3 extends over 17 amino acids. The CDR3 nucleotides read TGCGCCAGCAGCTTGGGTAGCGGGGGGATCTCCTACAATGAGCAGTTCTTC. This translates into CASSLGSGGISYNEQFF.

A few counts support this clone. This chain connects TRBV30 to TRBJ1-5, with D hard to call. The V and J ends lost 0 bases and 6 bases respectively, with 6 bases between them. There are 12 residues in the CDR3. CDR1 and CDR2 (germline): GTSNPN, SVGIG (reference sequence). This CDR3 reads CAWSVRGQPQHF. As DNA, the CDR3 is TGTGCCTGGAGTGTACGGGGTCAGCCCCAGCATTTT. Full variable domain (rest looked up from reference TRBV30 and TRBJ1-5): SQTIHQWPATLVQPVGSPLSLECTVEGTSNPNLYWYRQAAGRGLQLLFYSVGIGQISSEVPQNLSASRPQDRQFILSSKKLLLSDSGFYLCAWSVRGQPQHFGDGTRLSIL.